Listed here are 17 T cell receptor beta chains from one sample, sequenced in a study of T cell clones after liver transplantation. Here immunoSEQ multiplex PCR was the method, and the copy in TCRdb shows in-frame clones only, minus some. Altogether about 72,000 clones are present, more than 90% being singletons, with the ten largest covering 2% to 3%. Material: CD4+ T cells from blood, obtained before liver transplant. The origin of the receptors is a human donor who received a liver transplant.

The chain combines TRBV5-1 with TRBJ2-2; D remains ambiguous. The CDR3 is 14 amino acids. In germline, CDR1 is SGHRS, CDR2 YFSETQ. Trimming removed 2 bases from V and 4 bases from J, with 9 bases in between. In DNA form, the CDR3 reads TGCGCCAGCAGCTTCGGAGAATTCACCGGGGAGCTGTTTTTT. It is translated as CASSFGEFTGELFF.

This clone was observed once. The chain carries TRBV2 and TRBJ2-5; tentative D call: TRBD1 (7 bases). In germline, CDR1 is SNHLY, CDR2 FYNNEI. The ends were cut back, 6 bases at V and 2 bases at J, with 10 bases in the middle. This CDR3 comprises 13 residues. CDR3 loop: CASRRDRQETQYF. CDR3 nucleotides: TGTGCCAGCAGGCGGGACAGACAAGAGACCCAGTACTTC.

This chain joins TRBV5-1 and TRBJ2-5, with TRBD1 matching 12 bases. This CDR3 is 17 amino acids long. V was clipped by 4 bases and J by 1 base; unmatched bases: 8. Germline CDR1 and CDR2: SGHRS and YFSETQ. The CDR3 loop is CASSRGTGGYVQETQYF. Written as DNA, the CDR3 is TGCGCCAGCAGCCGGGGGACAGGGGGCTATGTCCAAGAGACCCAGTACTTC.

The V call is TRBV27, the J call TRBJ1-5; tentative D call: TRBD1 (6 bases). V dropped 4 bases and J dropped 2 bases, with 9 bases sitting between them. Germline CDR1 and CDR2: MNHEY and SMNVEV (reference sequence). This CDR3 is built from 14 residues. The CDR3 is CASSWAGGNQPQHF. As DNA, the CDR3 is TGTGCCAGCAGTTGGGCAGGGGGCAATCAGCCCCAGCATTTT.

The V and J genes are TRBV20-1 and TRBJ2-7, with D hard to call. Germline V gives CDR1 DFQATT, CDR2 SNEGSKA (reference sequence). The CDR3 length is 11 residues. Trimming removed 5 bases from V and 1 base from J, with 6 bases in between. The CDR3 spells CSAGQSYEQYF. DNA for the CDR3: TGCAGTGCTGGGCAGTCCTACGAGCAGTACTTC.

The gene calls are TRBV27 and TRBJ2-2; no firm D call. This CDR3 has 13 amino acids. Trimming stripped 3 bases from V and 1 base from J, with 3 bases between. CDR1 MNHEY and CDR2 SMNVEV come from the germline V gene (reference sequence). In DNA form, the CDR3 reads TGTGCCAGCAGTTTCCTGAACACCGGGGAGCTGTTTTTT. It codes for CASSFLNTGELFF.

This clone was detected only once. V usage is TRBV11-2 and J usage is TRBJ1-1, with TRBD1 identical over 7 bases. After removal of 1 base from V and 2 bases from J, the junction contained 1 base not matched to a gene. Germline V CDR1 and CDR2: SGHAT, FQNNGV. This CDR3 region has 14 residues. Here the CDR3 DNA reads TGTGCCAGCAGCTTAGGACAGGGAAACACTGAAGCTTTCTTT. Amino acid sequence: CASSLGQGNTEAFF.

The chain recombines TRBV10-3 with TRBJ1-6, with 8 positions matching TRBD1. The CDR3 length is 12 residues. Trimming removed 10 bases from V and 6 bases from J; junction bases left unmatched: 2. From germline, CDR1 is ENHRY and CDR2 SYGVKD. The CDR3 here is CATGQGNSPLHF. The CDR3 nucleotides are TGTGCCACCGGACAGGGTAATTCACCCCTCCACTTT.

The V gene is TRBV30, the J gene TRBJ2-2; the D is unclear. Trimming removed 2 bases from V and 2 bases from J, with 9 bases in between. This CDR3 spans 14 amino acids. Germline values: CDR1 GTSNPN, CDR2 SVGIG (reference sequence). The CDR3 is CAWSQLFNTGELFF. The CDR3 DNA sequence: TGTGCCTGGAGTCAACTGTTTAACACCGGGGAGCTGTTTTTT.

This clone has more than one count but fewer than ten. The chain combines TRBV6-6 with TRBJ1-2, with TRBD1 identical over 7 bases. With V trimmed by 4 bases and J by 1 base, 6 bases remained unmatched. CDR1 MNHNY and CDR2 SVGAGI come from the germline V gene (reference sequence). This CDR3 is built from 15 residues. The chain's CDR3 is CASSSGTADNYGYTF. The CDR3 bases are TGTGCCAGCAGTTCCGGGACAGCGGATAACTATGGCTACACCTTC.

The rearrangement links TRBV13 to TRBJ2-7; perhaps TRBD2 as D (6 bases). Trimming left V 3 bases short and J 2 bases short, with 8 bases between. The CDR3 consists of 13 residues. The V gene's germline CDR1 is PRHDT and CDR2 FYEKMQ (reference sequence). The DNA for the CDR3 is TGTGCCAGCAGCTTTAGCGGACCCTACGAGCAGTACTTC. Its protein product is CASSFSGPYEQYF.

This chain links TRBV9 with TRBJ2-1, with 10 bases fitting TRBD2. CDR3 size: 16 residues. Trimming at V came to 1 base and at J to 9 bases, leaving 10 bases not matched to a gene. Germline V CDR1 and CDR2: SGDLS, YYNGEE. The CDR3 here is CASSVNPSGRVGEQFF. In DNA form, the CDR3 reads TGTGCCAGCAGCGTAAATCCGAGCGGGAGGGTGGGTGAGCAGTTCTTC.

The chain is built from TRBV30 and TRBJ2-4; possibly TRBD1 or TRBD2 for D (5 bases each). Trimming cost V 6 bases and J 0 bases, with 9 bases left between them. The CDR3 covers 13 residues. Looked up from germline, CDR1 is GTSNPN and CDR2 is SVGIG (reference sequence). CDR3 sequence (DNA): TGTGCCTGCGGGGCCGAAGCCAAAAACATTCAGTACTTC. The encoded protein is CACGAEAKNIQYF.

The CDR3 spells CASSLGPVNTEAFF. The DNA for the CDR3 is TGTGCCAGCAGCCTGGGCCCGGTGAACACTGAAGCTTTCTTT. The chain combines TRBV5-6 with TRBJ1-1; D not certain. Germline assignment: CDR1 SGHDT and CDR2 YYEEEE. Trimming removed 4 bases at V and 0 bases at J, with 10 bases between. This CDR3 has 14 amino acids.

V and J are TRBV7-8 and TRBJ1-4, with 8 bases lining up with TRBD1. This CDR3 has 16 amino acids. J gave up 6 bases and V 2 bases, and 8 bases lay outside the gene matches. Germline assignment: CDR1 SGHVS and CDR2 FQNEAQ. The CDR3 sequence: CASSLLAGQGDEKLFF. CDR3 sequence (DNA): TGTGCCAGCAGCTTATTGGCCGGACAGGGTGATGAAAAACTGTTTTTT.

The rearrangement joins TRBV5-6 to TRBJ2-3; D uncertain. The CDR3 has 16 amino acids. V lost 6 bases, J lost 2 bases, and 19 bases lay in between. Germline V CDR1 and CDR2: SGHDT, YYEEEE. Here the CDR3 reads CASTDAPTRNTDTQYF. CDR3 coding DNA: TGTGCCAGCACCGACGCCCCTACGCGTAACACAGATACGCAGTATTTT.

J is TRBJ2-3 and V is TRBV5-1; D unresolved. CDR3 length: 11 residues. Germline assignment: CDR1 SGHRS and CDR2 YFSETQ. Deletions cut 0 bases from V and 4 bases from J, with 0 bases between. CDR3 nucleotides: TGCGCCAGCAGCTTGGCAGATACGCAGTATTTT. Translation: CASSLADTQYF.